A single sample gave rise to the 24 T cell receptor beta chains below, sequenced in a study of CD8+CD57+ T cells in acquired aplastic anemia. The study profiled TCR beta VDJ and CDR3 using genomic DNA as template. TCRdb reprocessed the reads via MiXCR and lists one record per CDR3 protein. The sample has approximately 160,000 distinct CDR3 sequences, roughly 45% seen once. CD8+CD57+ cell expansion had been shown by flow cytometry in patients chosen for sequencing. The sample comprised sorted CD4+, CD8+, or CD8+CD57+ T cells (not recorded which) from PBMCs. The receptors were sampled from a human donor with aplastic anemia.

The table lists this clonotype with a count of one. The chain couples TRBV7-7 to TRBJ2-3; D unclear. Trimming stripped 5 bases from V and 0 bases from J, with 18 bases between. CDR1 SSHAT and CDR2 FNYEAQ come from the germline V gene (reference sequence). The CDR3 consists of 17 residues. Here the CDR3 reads CASSQGRTVSSTDTQYF. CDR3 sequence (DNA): TGTGCCAGCAGCCAAGGAAGAACGGTCTCCAGCACAGATACGCAGTATTTT.

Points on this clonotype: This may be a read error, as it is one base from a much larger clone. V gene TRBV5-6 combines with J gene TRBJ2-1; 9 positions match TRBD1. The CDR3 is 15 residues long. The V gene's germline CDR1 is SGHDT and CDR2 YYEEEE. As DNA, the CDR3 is TGTGCCAACAGCTTGGCTGGGGACAGGGACAATGAGCAGTTCTTC. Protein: CANSLAGDRDNEQFF.

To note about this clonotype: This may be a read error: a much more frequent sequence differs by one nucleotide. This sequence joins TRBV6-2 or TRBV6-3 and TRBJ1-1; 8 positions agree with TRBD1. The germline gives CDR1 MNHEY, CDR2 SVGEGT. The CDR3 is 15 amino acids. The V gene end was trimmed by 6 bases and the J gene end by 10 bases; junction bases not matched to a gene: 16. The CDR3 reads CASSQTGDRTAGAFF. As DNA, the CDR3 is TGTGCCAGCAGCCAAACCGGGGACAGGACAGCTGGAGCTTTCTTT.

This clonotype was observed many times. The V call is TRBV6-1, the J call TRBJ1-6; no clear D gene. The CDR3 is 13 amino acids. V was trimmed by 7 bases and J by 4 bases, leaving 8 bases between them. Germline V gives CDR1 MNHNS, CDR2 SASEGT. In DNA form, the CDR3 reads TGTGCCAGCAAGGTTGAATATAATTCACCCCTCCACTTT. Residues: CASKVEYNSPLHF.

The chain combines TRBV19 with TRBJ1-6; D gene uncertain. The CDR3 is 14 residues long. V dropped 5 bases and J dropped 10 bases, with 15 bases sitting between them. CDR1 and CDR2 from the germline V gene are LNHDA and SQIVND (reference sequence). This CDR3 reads CASSRPNMKSPLHF. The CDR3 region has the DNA TGTGCCAGTAGTCGCCCGAATATGAAGTCACCCCTCCACTTT.

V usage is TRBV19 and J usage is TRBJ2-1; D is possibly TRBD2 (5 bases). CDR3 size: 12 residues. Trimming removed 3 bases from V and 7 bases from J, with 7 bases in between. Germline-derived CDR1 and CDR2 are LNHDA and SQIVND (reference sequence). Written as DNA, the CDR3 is TGTGCCAGTAGTATCGAGGGTAATGAGCAGTTCTTC. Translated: CASSIEGNEQFF.

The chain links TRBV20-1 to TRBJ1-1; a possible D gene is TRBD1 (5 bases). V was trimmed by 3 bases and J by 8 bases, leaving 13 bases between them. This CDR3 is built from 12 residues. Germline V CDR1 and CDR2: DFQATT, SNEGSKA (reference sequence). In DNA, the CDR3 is TGCAGTGCTAGTGTGGGGGAGGGGGAAGCTTTCTTT. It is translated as CSASVGEGEAFF.

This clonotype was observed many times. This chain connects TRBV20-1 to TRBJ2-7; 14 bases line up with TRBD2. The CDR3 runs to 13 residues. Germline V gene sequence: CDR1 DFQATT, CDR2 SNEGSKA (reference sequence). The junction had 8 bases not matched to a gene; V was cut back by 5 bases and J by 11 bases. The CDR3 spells CSASSGTSGRKYV. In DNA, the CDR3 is TGCAGTGCTTCCTCCGGGACTAGCGGGAGAAAGTACGTC.

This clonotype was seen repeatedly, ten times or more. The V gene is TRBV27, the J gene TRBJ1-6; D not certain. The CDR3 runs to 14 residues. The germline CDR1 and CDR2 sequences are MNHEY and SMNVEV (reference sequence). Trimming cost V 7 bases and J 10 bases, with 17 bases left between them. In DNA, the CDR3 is TGTGCCAGCATCTTCCATCAAGTGGGATCACCCCTCCACTTT. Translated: CASIFHQVGSPLHF.

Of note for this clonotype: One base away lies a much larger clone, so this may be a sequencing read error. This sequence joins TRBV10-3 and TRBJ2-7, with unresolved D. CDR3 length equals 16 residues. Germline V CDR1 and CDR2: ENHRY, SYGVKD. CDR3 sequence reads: CASSRHETPVSYEQYV. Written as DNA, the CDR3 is TGTGCCAGCAGTCGCCACGAGACGCCCGTCTCCTACGAGCAGTACGTC.

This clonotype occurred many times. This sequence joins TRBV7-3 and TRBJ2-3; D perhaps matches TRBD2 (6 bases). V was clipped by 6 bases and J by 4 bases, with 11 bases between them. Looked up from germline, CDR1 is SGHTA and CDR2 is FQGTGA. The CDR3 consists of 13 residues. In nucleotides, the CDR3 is TGTGCCAGCAGTACGGGGGTTGCAGATACGCAGTATTTT. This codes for CASSTGVADTQYF.

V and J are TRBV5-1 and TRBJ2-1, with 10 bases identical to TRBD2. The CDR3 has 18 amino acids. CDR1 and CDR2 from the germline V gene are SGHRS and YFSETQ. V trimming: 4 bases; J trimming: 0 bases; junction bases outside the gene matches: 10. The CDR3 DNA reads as TGCGCCAGCAGCCGGGGACTAGCGTCCTTAAGCTCCTACAATGAGCAGTTCTTC. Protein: CASSRGLASLSSYNEQFF.

The DNA for the CDR3 is TGTGCCAGCAGTGTTGCGGGATGGATGGAGCAGTACTTC. Translating it yields CASSVAGWMEQYF. V is TRBV25-1 and J is TRBJ2-7, with TRBD2 as a possible D gene (6 bases). Trimming cost V 4 bases and J 7 bases, with 14 bases left between them. The CDR3 consists of 13 residues. CDR1 is MGHDK and CDR2 is SYGVNS in the germline V gene.

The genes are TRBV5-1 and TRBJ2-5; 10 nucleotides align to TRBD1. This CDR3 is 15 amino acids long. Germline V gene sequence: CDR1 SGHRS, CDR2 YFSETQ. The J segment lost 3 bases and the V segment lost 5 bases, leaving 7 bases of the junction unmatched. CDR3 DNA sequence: TGCGCCAGCAGGGCCGGGACAGGGGAAGAAGAGACCCAGTACTTC. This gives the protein CASRAGTGEEETQYF.

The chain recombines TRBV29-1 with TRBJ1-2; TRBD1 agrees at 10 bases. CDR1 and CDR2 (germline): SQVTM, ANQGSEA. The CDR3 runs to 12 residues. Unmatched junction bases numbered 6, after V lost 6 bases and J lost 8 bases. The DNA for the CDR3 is TGCAGCGTGGGGGGACAGGGGAAGGGCTACACCTTC. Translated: CSVGGQGKGYTF. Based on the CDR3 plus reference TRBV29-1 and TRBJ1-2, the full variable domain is SAVISQKPSRDICQRGTSLTIQCQVDSQVTMMFWYRQQPGQSLTLIATANQGSEATYESGFVIDKFPISRPNLTFSTLTVSNMSPEDSSIYLCSVGGQGKGYTFGSGTRLTVV.

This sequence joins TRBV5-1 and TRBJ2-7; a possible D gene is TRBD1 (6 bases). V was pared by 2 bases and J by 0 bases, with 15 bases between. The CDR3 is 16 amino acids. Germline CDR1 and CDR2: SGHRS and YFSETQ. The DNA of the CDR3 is TGCGCCAGCAGCTTAGGAACAGGGTCCGGCTCCTACGAGCAGTACTTC. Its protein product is CASSLGTGSGSYEQYF.

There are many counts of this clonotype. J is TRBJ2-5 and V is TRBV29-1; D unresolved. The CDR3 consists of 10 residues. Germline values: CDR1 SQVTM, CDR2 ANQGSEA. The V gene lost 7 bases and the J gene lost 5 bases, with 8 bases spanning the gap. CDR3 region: CSAMDETQYF. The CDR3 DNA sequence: TGCAGCGCCATGGACGAGACCCAGTACTTC. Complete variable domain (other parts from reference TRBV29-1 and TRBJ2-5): SAVISQKPSRDICQRGTSLTIQCQVDSQVTMMFWYRQQPGQSLTLIATANQGSEATYESGFVIDKFPISRPNLTFSTLTVSNMSPEDSSIYLCSAMDETQYFGPGTRLLVL.

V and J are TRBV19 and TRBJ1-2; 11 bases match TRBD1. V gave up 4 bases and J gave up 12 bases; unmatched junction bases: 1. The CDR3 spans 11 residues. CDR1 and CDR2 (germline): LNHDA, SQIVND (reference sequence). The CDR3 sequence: CASSKDRGHTF. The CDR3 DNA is TGTGCCAGTAGTAAGGACAGGGGGCACACCTTC.

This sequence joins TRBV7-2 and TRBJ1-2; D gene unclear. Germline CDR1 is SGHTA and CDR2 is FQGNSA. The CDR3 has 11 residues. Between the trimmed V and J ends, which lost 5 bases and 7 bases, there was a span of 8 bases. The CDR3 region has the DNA TGTGCCAGCAGCCCCCGAACTGGCTACACCTTC. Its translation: CASSPRTGYTF. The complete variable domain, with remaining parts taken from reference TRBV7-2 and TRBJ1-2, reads GAGVSQSPSNKVTEKGKDVELRCDPISGHTALYWYRQSLGQGLEFLIYFQGNSAPDKSGLPSDRFSAERTGGSVSTLTIQRTQQEDSAVYLCASSPRTGYTFGSGTRLTVV.

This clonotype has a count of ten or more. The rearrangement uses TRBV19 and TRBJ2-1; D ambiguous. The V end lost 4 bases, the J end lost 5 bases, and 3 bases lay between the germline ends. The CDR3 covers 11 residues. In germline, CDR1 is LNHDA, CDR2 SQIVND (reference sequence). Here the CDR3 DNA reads TGTGCCAGTAGTAAAAACAATGAGCAGTTCTTC. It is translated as CASSKNNEQFF.

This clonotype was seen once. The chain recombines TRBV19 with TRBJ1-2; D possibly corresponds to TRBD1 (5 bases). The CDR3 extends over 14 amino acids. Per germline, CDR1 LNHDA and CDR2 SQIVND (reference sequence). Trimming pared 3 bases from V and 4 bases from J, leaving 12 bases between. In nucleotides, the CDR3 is TGTGCCAGTAGTATCGGGGGAAGGGGCTATGGCTACACCTTC. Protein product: CASSIGGRGYGYTF.

The DNA of the CDR3 is TGTGCCAGTAGTCCACCCAATAGACAGTATAGCAATCAGCCCCAGCATTTT. As protein: CASSPPNRQYSNQPQHF. This sequence joins TRBV19 and TRBJ1-5; TRBD1 is a possible D gene (5 bases). Germline assignment: CDR1 LNHDA and CDR2 SQIVND (reference sequence). V was trimmed by 5 bases and J by 0 bases, leaving 17 bases between them. The CDR3 extends over 17 amino acids.

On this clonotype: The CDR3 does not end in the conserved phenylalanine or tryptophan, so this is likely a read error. In nucleotides, the CDR3 is TGTGCCAGCAGCACCCTGACGGGTTTGGACACTGAAGCTTTCTCT. It translates to CASSTLTGLDTEAFS. The chain employs TRBV7-2 and TRBJ1-1; the D is unclear. The V gene's germline CDR1 is SGHTA and CDR2 FQGNSA. CDR3 length equals 15 residues. V was shortened by 5 bases and J by 3 bases, with 16 bases between the two germline ends.

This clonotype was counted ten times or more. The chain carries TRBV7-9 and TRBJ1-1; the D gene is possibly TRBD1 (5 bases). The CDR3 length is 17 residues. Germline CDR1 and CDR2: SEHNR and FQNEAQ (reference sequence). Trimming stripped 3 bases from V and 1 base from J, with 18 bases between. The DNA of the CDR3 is TGTGCCAGCAGCTTGGTAGGCGGTGGGGCGAGGAACACTGAAGCTTTCTTT. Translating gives CASSLVGGGARNTEAFF.